These T cell receptor beta chains were read from a single sample in a study of naive and memory T cell subsets. TCRdb analysed the UMI-ligation and nested PCR reads with MiXCR anew, one entry per CDR3 protein. The repertoire consists of 120,000 to 150,000 distinct CDR3 sequences, with more than 15% occurring once and the leading ten covering about 0.57%. Sequences were obtained from naive CD8+ T cells from blood. These receptors were obtained from a human donor in good health. CDR3s include the opening cysteine and the closing phenylalanine or tryptophan. A D gene is named only where the DNA matches it firmly. The size field is filled for only some rows; it gives once, few, many or a size class.

J,V,length,size,D,CDR3,DNA
TRBJ1-1,TRBV4-3,16,.,.,CASSLGTSTWGTEAFF,TGCGCCAGCAGCCTCGGGACATCCACGTGGGGCACTGAAGCTTTCTTT
TRBJ2-5,TRBV4-3,14,once,.,CASSQVVGAETQYF,TGCGCCAGCAGCCAAGTCGTGGGCGCAGAGACCCAGTACTTC
TRBJ2-1,TRBV2,11,few,.,CALLQNNEQFF,TGTGCCCTACTCCAGAACAATGAGCAGTTCTTC
TRBJ2-7,TRBV21-1,15,.,.,CASSKGGGGSYEQYF,TGTGCCAGCAGCAAAGGTGGAGGGGGCTCCTACGAGCAGTACTTC
TRBJ2-1,TRBV7-9,16,few,TRBD2,CASSLLAGAPGNEQFF,TGTGCCAGCAGCTTACTAGCGGGAGCTCCGGGCAATGAGCAGTTCTTC
TRBJ2-6,TRBV5-6,18,.,.,CASSGPRDLGPGANVLTF,TGTGCCAGCAGCGGACCACGGGACTTGGGGCCTGGGGCCAACGTCCTGACTTTC
TRBJ2-1,TRBV13,9,few,.,CASSPPPLF,TGTGCCAGCAGTCCACCCCCCCTCTTC
TRBJ1-1,TRBV12-3/TRBV12-4,12,once,TRBD1,CASSWTGSEAFF,TGTGCCAGCAGTTGGACAGGGAGTGAAGCTTTCTTT
TRBJ1-1,TRBV6-5,13,few,.,CASSYSPGTEAFF,TGTGCCAGCAGTTACTCCCCAGGAACTGAAGCTTTCTTT
TRBJ2-7,TRBV5-1,13,.,.,CASSLDPAYEQYF,TGCGCCAGCAGCCTGGACCCTGCCTACGAGCAGTACTTC
TRBJ2-7,TRBV4-3,15,few,TRBD2,CASSQVTSGINEQYF,TGCGCCAGCAGCCAAGTAACTAGCGGGATTAACGAGCAGTACTTC
TRBJ2-7,TRBV29-1,13,.,TRBD1,CSVLTGSVHEQYF,TGCAGCGTATTGACAGGGAGTGTCCACGAGCAGTACTTC
TRBJ1-1,TRBV9,15,.,.,CASSTGTSFSTEAFF,TGTGCCAGCAGCACTGGGACCAGTTTTAGCACTGAAGCTTTCTTT
TRBJ2-1,TRBV18,16,few,.,CASSLLGSLSYNEQFF,TGTGCCAGCTCGCTCCTGGGCTCCCTCTCCTACAATGAGCAGTTCTTC
TRBJ2-7,TRBV13,14,few,.,CASSLGGQTYEQYF,TGTGCCAGCAGCTTAGGAGGGCAAACCTACGAGCAGTACTTC
TRBJ1-3,TRBV12-3/TRBV12-4,14,few,.,CASNPLGEGNTIYF,TGTGCCAGCAACCCTTTGGGGGAAGGAAACACCATATATTTT
TRBJ2-7,TRBV28,17,few,TRBD2,CASRSLAGTSGSYEQYF,TGTGCCAGCAGGTCGCTAGCCGGGACTAGCGGGAGCTACGAGCAGTACTTC
TRBJ2-7,TRBV14,14,few,.,CASSPLGQGYEQYF,TGTGCCAGCAGCCCCCTTGGGCAGGGCTACGAGCAGTACTTC
TRBJ2-3,TRBV7-6,17,.,TRBD2,CASRSLAGLPSTDTQYF,TGTGCCAGCAGATCCCTAGCGGGCCTCCCTAGCACAGATACGCAGTATTTT
TRBJ2-7,TRBV28,14,.,TRBD1,CASSLRDRHYEQYF,TGTGCCAGCAGTTTAAGGGACAGACACTACGAGCAGTACTTC
TRBJ2-5,TRBV14,15,few,TRBD1,CASSQEGTGQETQYF,TGTGCCAGCAGCCAAGAAGGGACAGGCCAAGAGACCCAGTACTTC
TRBJ2-7,TRBV28,13,few,.,CASKRGEENEQYF,TGTGCCAGCAAACGAGGGGAGGAAAACGAGCAGTACTTC
TRBJ1-1,TRBV3-1,16,.,.,CASSQDWPGAGTEAFF,TGTGCCAGCAGCCAAGATTGGCCCGGGGCCGGCACTGAAGCTTTCTTT
TRBJ2-4,TRBV7-9,13,.,TRBD2,CASSLSGSNIQYF,TGTGCCAGCAGCCTTAGCGGGAGCAACATTCAGTACTTC
TRBJ2-1,TRBV28,15,few,TRBD2,CASSSPSGRVNEQFF,TGTGCCAGCAGTTCCCCTAGCGGGAGAGTAAATGAGCAGTTCTTC
TRBJ1-1,TRBV28,14,.,.,CASRQRSPNTEAFF,TGTGCCAGCAGACAGCGCTCCCCCAACACTGAAGCTTTCTTT
TRBJ2-7,TRBV15,14,.,.,CATSRDRANYEQYF,TGTGCCACCAGCAGAGATCGGGCGAACTACGAGCAGTACTTC
TRBJ1-1,TRBV7-2,14,.,.,CASSLALQNTEAFF,TGTGCCAGCAGCTTAGCCTTACAGAACACTGAAGCTTTCTTT
TRBJ2-7,TRBV10-3,15,few,TRBD2,CAISVGSGTPYEQYF,TGTGCCATCAGTGTTGGTAGCGGGACCCCCTACGAGCAGTACTTC
TRBJ2-1,TRBV6-2/TRBV6-3,19,few,TRBD2,CASSYETSGRPISYNEQFF,TGTGCCAGCAGTTACGAGACTAGCGGGAGGCCCATCTCCTACAATGAGCAGTTCTTC
TRBJ2-7,TRBV28,14,.,.,CASSLRLLSYEQYF,TGTGCCAGCAGTCTCCGACTATTATCCTACGAGCAGTACTTC
TRBJ1-1,TRBV20-1,15,.,TRBD1,CRVLRSGQGADGAFF,TGCAGAGTGCTAAGATCGGGACAGGGGGCGGATGGAGCTTTCTTT
TRBJ2-7,TRBV29-1,10,.,.,CSVALGEQYF,TGCAGCGTTGCCTTGGGAGAGCAGTACTTC
TRBJ1-1,TRBV11-2,15,.,.,CASSLDEGANTEAFF,TGTGCCAGCAGCTTAGATGAGGGAGCGAACACTGAAGCTTTCTTT
TRBJ1-1,TRBV27,14,.,.,CASKLRGLGTEAFF,TGTGCCAGCAAATTGAGGGGGTTGGGCACTGAAGCTTTCTTT
TRBJ1-1,TRBV25-1,19,.,TRBD1,CASSEYIPGTGAMNTEAFF,TGTGCCAGCAGTGAATATATTCCCGGGACAGGGGCCATGAACACTGAAGCTTTCTTT
TRBJ2-3,TRBV28,15,few,TRBD1,CASSLSARGTDTQYF,TGTGCCAGCAGTTTATCAGCCAGGGGGACAGATACGCAGTATTTT
TRBJ2-7,TRBV20-1,13,.,.,CSARDISSYEQYF,TGCAGTGCTAGGGACATAAGTTCCTACGAGCAGTACTTC
TRBJ2-3,TRBV27,13,few,TRBD1,CASGDRGQDTQYF,TGTGCCAGCGGGGACAGGGGGCAAGATACGCAGTATTTT
TRBJ2-5,TRBV28,15,few,.,CASSFYREGQETQYF,TGTGCCAGCAGTTTCTACAGGGAGGGACAAGAGACCCAGTACTTC
TRBJ1-1,TRBV6-5,15,few,TRBD1,CASSRTGAGESWAFF,TGTGCCAGCAGTCGGACAGGGGCGGGGGAGTCTTGGGCTTTCTTT
TRBJ1-5,TRBV2,15,few,.,CASSERGGLNQPQHF,TGTGCCAGCAGTGAACGGGGCGGACTCAATCAGCCCCAGCATTTT
TRBJ2-7,TRBV28,15,.,.,CASSIPGADSYEQYF,TGTGCCAGCAGTATACCGGGAGCGGATTCCTACGAGCAGTACTTC